These 8 T cell receptor beta chains were all obtained from the same sample, sequenced in a study of vaccination effects on CD4 cells after COVID-19. Clones were sequenced by immunoSEQ multiplex PCR, and TCRdb holds only the in-frame ones, with some missing. The top ten hold around 16% of the sample, which has about 22,000 clones, 65% to 85% seen once. Sequencing followed a ViraFEST assay step that expanded antigen-specific CD4+ T cells with viral peptide pools. Investigators separated out CD4+ T cells once 10 days of culture had passed. The infection with SARS-CoV-2 (confirmed by PCR) occurred in this person between March and December 2020. The antigens for these receptors are not known. Material: CD4+ T cells from PBMCs cultured with SARS-CoV-2 spike peptides, obtained before COVID-19 vaccination. These receptors originate from a human donor who had a prior SARS-CoV-2 infection.

This clone was seen a few times. This rearrangement joins TRBV3-1 (or the pseudogene TRBV3-2) to TRBJ1-2, with D hard to call. Germline V gene sequence: CDR1 LGHDT, CDR2 YNNKEL (reference sequence). This CDR3 region has 14 residues. With 0 bases removed from V and 4 bases from J, the gap between germline ends came to 9 bases. The CDR3 sequence: CASSQDSSGYGYTF. CDR3 nucleotide sequence: TGTGCCAGCAGCCAAGATTCTTCGGGCTATGGCTACACCTTC.

J is TRBJ1-1 and V is TRBV7-9, with TRBD1 as a possible D gene (6 bases). V was shortened by 1 base and J by 1 base, with 10 bases between the two germline ends. This CDR3 comprises 15 residues. Germline V gives CDR1 SEHNR, CDR2 FQNEAQ (reference sequence). CDR3 in DNA: TGTGCCAGCAGCTTAGGAGACAGGCGGAACACTGAAGCTTTCTTT. Encoded protein: CASSLGDRRNTEAFF.

The rearrangement joins TRBV5-4 to TRBJ1-2, with 7 bases lining up with TRBD1. Per germline, CDR1 SGHNT and CDR2 YYREEE (reference sequence). The CDR3 has 14 amino acids. The ends lost 4 bases at V and 5 bases at J; junction bases unmatched: 8. CDR3 nucleotide sequence: TGTGCCAGCAGCCCTAGACAGGGTGAATATGGCTACACCTTC. Protein sequence: CASSPRQGEYGYTF. Filled out from reference TRBV5-4 and TRBJ1-2, the complete variable domain reads ETGVTQSPTHLIKTRGQQVTLRCSSQSGHNTVSWYQQALGQGPQFIFQYYREEENGRGNFPPRFSGLQFPNYSSELNVNALELDDSALYLCASSPRQGEYGYTFGSGTRLTVV.

The rearrangement links TRBV2 to TRBJ1-5, with D tentatively TRBD1 (6 bases). With 5 bases removed from V and 9 bases from J, the gap between germline ends came to 20 bases. The CDR3 is 15 residues long. Germline lookup yields CDR1 SNHLY and CDR2 FYNNEI. CDR3 coding DNA: TGTGCCAGCAGTTACGCCAGGGGCCAGCTGTCGCCCCAGCATTTT. This encodes CASSYARGQLSPQHF.

By frequency in the sample, this clone is large. The CDR3 sequence: CASSPREKPNTGELFF. DNA of the CDR3: TGTGCCAGCAGCCCCCGGGAGAAACCGAACACCGGGGAGCTGTTTTTT. This chain joins TRBV9 and TRBJ2-2, with D perhaps TRBD2 (6 bases). V gave up 4 bases and J gave up 0 bases, with 13 bases separating them. Looked up from germline, CDR1 is SGDLS and CDR2 is YYNGEE. This CDR3 is 16 amino acids long.

This clone was counted a few times. The V and J genes are TRBV5-4 and TRBJ2-1; unclear D gene. This CDR3 is 15 amino acids long. V lost 4 bases, J lost 6 bases, and 17 bases lay in between. CDR1 is SGHNT, CDR2 YYREEE, per germline (reference sequence). The CDR3 loop is CASSPYQSYGNEQFF. The CDR3 nucleotides are TGTGCCAGCAGCCCGTATCAGAGCTACGGCAATGAGCAGTTCTTC.

The chain combines TRBV7-2 with TRBJ2-7, with D perhaps given as TRBD1 or TRBD2 (5 bases each). V was trimmed by 6 bases and J by 1 base, leaving 13 bases between them. CDR3 length equals 14 residues. Germline CDR1 SGHTA, CDR2 FQGNSA. CDR3 DNA sequence: TGTGCCAGCAGACTGTCGGGGCTGTCCTACGAGCAGTACTTC. Protein sequence: CASRLSGLSYEQYF.

The gene calls are TRBV5-1 and TRBJ1-2; no clear D. V lost 0 bases to trimming and J lost 6 bases, with 6 bases between them. The CDR3 is 12 amino acids. Germline loops: CDR1 SGHRS, CDR2 YFSETQ. CDR3 DNA: TGCGCCAGCAGCTTGGATGAGGATGGCTACACCTTC. Translating gives CASSLDEDGYTF.